The 5 T cell receptor beta chains presented below share a single source sample, sequenced in a study of CD8+ T cells in alopecia areata. The treatment was: oral pan-JAK inhibitor, 5-10 mg twice daily. cDNA prepared by RNA extraction and subsequent reverse transcription served as the template for sequencing. Measured with immunoSEQ multiplex PCR; TCRdb has only the in-frame clones, and not every one. Of around 150,000 clones detected, approximately 60% appear once; the ten largest clones hold approximately 15%. The sample here was CD4+ T cells sorted from blood, taken at week 24, from a patient treated with tofacitinib. Receptors originate from a human donor with alopecia areata.

The chain employs TRBV29-1 and TRBJ2-3; D gene ambiguous. Germline V gene lookup returns CDR1 SQVTM and CDR2 ANQGSEA. CDR3 size: 17 residues. The V gene lost 4 bases and the J gene lost 1 base, with 21 bases spanning the gap. In DNA form, the CDR3 reads TGCAGCGTTGGTTCGGGTCCGAGGCACCCAGGCACAGATACGCAGTATTTT. Its translation is CSVGSGPRHPGTDTQYF.

The V and J genes are TRBV30 and TRBJ2-7; 7 bases agree with TRBD1. The ends lost 4 bases at V and 2 bases at J; junction bases unmatched: 2. CDR1 is GTSNPN and CDR2 is SVGIG in the germline V gene (reference sequence). The CDR3 runs 12 residues. The CDR3 nucleotides are TGTGCCTGGAACAGGGGCCCCTACGAGCAGTACTTC. It is translated as CAWNRGPYEQYF.

The CDR3 region is CASSPHGAEQDGYTF. The CDR3 DNA reads as TGTGCCAGCAGCCCCCATGGAGCGGAGCAGGATGGCTACACCTTC. This sequence joins TRBV7-3 and TRBJ1-2; D gene ambiguous. The CDR3 covers 15 residues. The V and J ends lost 5 bases and 6 bases respectively, with 19 bases between them. Germline V lookup: CDR1 SGHTA, CDR2 FQGTGA.

The chain has TRBV2 and TRBJ1-2; TRBD1 is a possible D gene (5 bases). V was shortened by 0 bases and J by 7 bases, with 9 bases between the two germline ends. The germline V gene encodes CDR1 SNHLY and CDR2 FYNNEI. The CDR3 consists of 13 residues. The CDR3 DNA is TGTGCCAGCAGTGAAGCTAGGGGACCTGGCTACACCTTC. Translated: CASSEARGPGYTF.

This clone has only a few counts. The chain employs TRBV6-1 and TRBJ2-1; TRBD2 matches 9 bases. CDR3 size: 19 residues. Trimming removed 0 bases from V and 15 bases from J; junction bases left unmatched: 24. From germline, CDR1 is MNHNS and CDR2 SASEGT. The CDR3 protein is CASSEARGSMASGAGWTFF. As DNA, the CDR3 is TGTGCCAGCAGTGAAGCTCGAGGGAGTATGGCTAGCGGGGCCGGGTGGACGTTCTTC.